The rows below give T cell receptor beta chains drawn from one sample of a study of response to subunit inactivated influenza vaccine. TCRdb used MiXCR to reprocess the RT-PCR reads, holding one entry per CDR3 protein. The sample includes more than 500,000 distinct CDR3 sequences, around 10% seen only once; the top ten take more than 9.5%. In addition, the sample was reused for a study of T cells expressing NK-cell markers.

The specimen was PBMCs from blood, collected on the day of vaccination. These receptors all come from a man aged 50-60 years who received an inactivated influenza vaccine. Both conserved end residues are part of each CDR3. A D gene is named only where the DNA matches it firmly.

>TRBJ1-1|TRBV29-1|TRBD1
CSVFQGGQDAEAFF
>TRBJ2-4|TRBV2|TRBD2
CASSELSGGFGKNIQYF
>TRBJ1-2|TRBV12-3/TRBV12-4|.
CASTSPDPNYGYTF
>TRBJ2-1|TRBV4-1|TRBD1
CASSDPRTGRNEQFF
>TRBJ1-2|TRBV7-2|TRBD1
CASSPTTWDSHYGYTF
>TRBJ2-5|TRBV7-7|.
CASSLWEDQETQYF
>TRBJ2-1|TRBV5-1|.
CASSLRGQRTRDRDHNEQFF
>TRBJ2-2|TRBV20-1|TRBD1
CSAPWTGTGELFF
>TRBJ1-5|TRBV28|TRBD1
CASSTERTGWNSNQPQHF
>TRBJ1-6|TRBV12-3/TRBV12-4|.
CASRTGFSSYNSPLHF
>TRBJ2-2|TRBV28|TRBD1
CASSFRGTGTTNTGELFF
>TRBJ2-2|TRBV12-3/TRBV12-4|.
CASLELGEAGELFF
>TRBJ1-4|TRBV5-1|.
CASRPGATNEKLFF
>TRBJ2-3|TRBV7-2|.
CASSPGPGRTDTQYF
>TRBJ1-1|TRBV29-1|.
CSARTQGMGRAFF
>TRBJ2-1|TRBV5-1|.
CASSSGRFSSYNEQFF
>TRBJ2-7|TRBV6-2/TRBV6-3|.
CASSQSAGSHYEQYF
>TRBJ2-3|TRBV4-2|TRBD2
CASSQDEAGGLDTQYF
>TRBJ2-1|TRBV6-5|.
CASSYSKLEGAMGEQFF
>TRBJ2-2|TRBV6-4|.
CASSEDLHTGELFF
>TRBJ2-5|TRBV4-3|.
CASSQDGGSGETQYF
>TRBJ1-6|TRBV9|.
CASSVAVNSPLHF
>TRBJ2-5|TRBV20-1|TRBD2
CSAGARPGTSGSGRETQYF
>TRBJ1-6|TRBV5-1|.
CASSLSSSYNSPLHF
>TRBJ2-7|TRBV5-8|.
CASSLRYSYEQYF
>TRBJ2-6|TRBV4-3|.
CASSPTGAGANVLTF
>TRBJ2-7|TRBV29-1|.
CSVARDVQSEQYF
>TRBJ2-7|TRBV18|TRBD1
CASSAGPGGYEQYF
>TRBJ2-5|TRBV6-1|TRBD1
CASSGVSVSGGETQYF
>TRBJ2-2|TRBV28|TRBD2
CASRKGLAGTGELFF
>TRBJ2-7|TRBV4-3|TRBD1
CASSQDLGQVGEQYF
>TRBJ2-1|TRBV7-9|TRBD1
CASSSTGGDFNEQFF
>TRBJ2-4|TRBV28|.
CASSSRAPRDIQYF
>TRBJ2-1|TRBV7-9|TRBD1
CASSYHGDRGEFF
>TRBJ2-7|TRBV7-2|.
CASSQSLWAYEQYF
>TRBJ2-5|TRBV2|TRBD1
CASSDNPRGETQYF
>TRBJ2-2|TRBV4-3|.
CASSHPSGGELFF
>TRBJ1-1|TRBV6-2/TRBV6-3|TRBD1
CASSIGTGGTMNTEAFF
>TRBJ2-7|TRBV20-1|TRBD1
CSARDLNRGGEQYF